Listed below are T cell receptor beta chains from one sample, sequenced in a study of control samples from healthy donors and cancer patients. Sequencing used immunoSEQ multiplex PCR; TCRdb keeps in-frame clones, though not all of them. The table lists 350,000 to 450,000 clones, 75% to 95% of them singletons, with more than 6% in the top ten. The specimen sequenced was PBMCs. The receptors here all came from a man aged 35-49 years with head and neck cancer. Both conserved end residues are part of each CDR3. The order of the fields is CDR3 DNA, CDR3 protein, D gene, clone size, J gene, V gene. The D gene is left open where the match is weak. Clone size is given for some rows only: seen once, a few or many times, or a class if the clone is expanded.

CDR3 DNA: TGCGCCAGCAGACTGCGGGGGTCTAGCACAGATACGCAGTATTTT
CDR3 protein: CASRLRGSSTDTQYF
D gene: TRBD2
clone size: -
J gene: TRBJ2-3
V gene: TRBV5-1

CDR3 DNA: TGTGCCAGCAGCTCCTCCCCGGGACAGGGGGGCTACGAGCAGTACTTC
CDR3 protein: CASSSSPGQGGYEQYF
D gene: TRBD1
clone size: -
J gene: TRBJ2-7
V gene: TRBV7-8

CDR3 DNA: TGTGCCTGTCACCCCGGTGGGCTGGGCTATGGCTACACCTTC
CDR3 protein: CACHPGGLGYGYTF
D gene: -
clone size: -
J gene: TRBJ1-2
V gene: TRBV30

CDR3 DNA: TGTGCCAGTATTAACAGTGCCCGCCACAATGAGCAGTTCTTC
CDR3 protein: CASINSARHNEQFF
D gene: -
clone size: -
J gene: TRBJ2-1
V gene: TRBV19

CDR3 DNA: TGTGCCAGCTCAGACGGACAGTCATATGGCTACACCTTC
CDR3 protein: CASSDGQSYGYTF
D gene: -
clone size: -
J gene: TRBJ1-2
V gene: TRBV18

CDR3 DNA: TGTGCCAGCAGCCCGGGGGGCAGCCTTTACGAGCAGTACTTC
CDR3 protein: CASSPGGSLYEQYF
D gene: -
clone size: -
J gene: TRBJ2-7
V gene: TRBV6-5

CDR3 DNA: TGTGCCAGCAGCCCAGCCCGGAGCAATCAGCCCCAGCATTTT
CDR3 protein: CASSPARSNQPQHF
D gene: -
clone size: -
J gene: TRBJ1-5
V gene: TRBV7-2

CDR3 DNA: TGTGCCAGTAGTGCACGGACCCTCGAAGCCACAGATACGCAGTATTTT
CDR3 protein: CASSARTLEATDTQYF
D gene: -
clone size: -
J gene: TRBJ2-3
V gene: TRBV19

CDR3 DNA: TGTGCCAGCAGCTTAATTGGAAACGGTGGCTACACCTTC
CDR3 protein: CASSLIGNGGYTF
D gene: -
clone size: -
J gene: TRBJ1-2
V gene: TRBV7-9

CDR3 DNA: TGTGCCAGCAGCACCCGATCTAACTCCCTGAACACCGGGGAGCTGTTTTTT
CDR3 protein: CASSTRSNSLNTGELFF
D gene: -
clone size: once
J gene: TRBJ2-2
V gene: TRBV13

CDR3 DNA: TGTGCCAGTAGTATCCTGGACAGCCAAGAGACCCAGTACTTC
CDR3 protein: CASSILDSQETQYF
D gene: -
clone size: -
J gene: TRBJ2-5
V gene: TRBV19

CDR3 DNA: TGTGCCAGCAGTCCCTCATTTAACTATGGCTACACCTTC
CDR3 protein: CASSPSFNYGYTF
D gene: -
clone size: -
J gene: TRBJ1-2
V gene: TRBV7-2

CDR3 DNA: TGTGCCAGCAGCTTATGGACTATAGCGGGACCAGATACGCAGTATTTT
CDR3 protein: CASSLWTIAGPDTQYF
D gene: TRBD2
clone size: -
J gene: TRBJ2-3
V gene: TRBV7-9

CDR3 DNA: TGCGCCAGCAGCCAAGATCTACGGTCATACGAGCAGTACTTC
CDR3 protein: CASSQDLRSYEQYF
D gene: -
clone size: -
J gene: TRBJ2-7
V gene: TRBV4-3

CDR3 DNA: TGTGCCAGCTCACCACAGGGGTGGGTTGAAAAACTGTTTTTT
CDR3 protein: CASSPQGWVEKLFF
D gene: -
clone size: -
J gene: TRBJ1-4
V gene: TRBV18

CDR3 DNA: TGTGCCTGGAGTGAGATTGGTACGGGGTATTCACCCCTCCACTTT
CDR3 protein: CAWSEIGTGYSPLHF
D gene: -
clone size: -
J gene: TRBJ1-6
V gene: TRBV30

CDR3 DNA: TGTGCCAGCAGTGATTTAACAGGTAAAGCCTATAATTCACCCCTCCACTTT
CDR3 protein: CASSDLTGKAYNSPLHF
D gene: -
clone size: few
J gene: TRBJ1-6
V gene: TRBV2

CDR3 DNA: TGTGCCAGCAGTTCCACCATGGCTATGTTTTTT
CDR3 protein: CASSSTMAMFF
D gene: -
clone size: -
J gene: TRBJ1-4
V gene: TRBV12-3/TRBV12-4

CDR3 DNA: TGTGCCAGCAGCCATCCGGGACAGAAAAAAGTTCGGATAGTAGCCAAAAACATTCAGTACTTC
CDR3 protein: CASSHPGQKKVRIVAKNIQYF
D gene: TRBD1
clone size: once
J gene: TRBJ2-4
V gene: TRBV7-3

CDR3 DNA: TGTGCCAGCAGGAACGGCGGGGGGCTGAACAATCAGCCCCAGCATTTT
CDR3 protein: CASRNGGGLNNQPQHF
D gene: -
clone size: -
J gene: TRBJ1-5
V gene: TRBV27

CDR3 DNA: TGCGCCAGCAGTGATTTGAACACTGAAGCTTTCTTT
CDR3 protein: CASSDLNTEAFF
D gene: -
clone size: -
J gene: TRBJ1-1
V gene: TRBV10-1

CDR3 DNA: TGTGCCAGCGGACAGGGGTATGGACTTAACTACGAGCAGTACTTC
CDR3 protein: CASGQGYGLNYEQYF
D gene: TRBD1
clone size: -
J gene: TRBJ2-7
V gene: TRBV5-4

CDR3 DNA: TGTGCCAGTAGAGGTAGCGGGGCTGAGACCCAGTACTTC
CDR3 protein: CASRGSGAETQYF
D gene: TRBD2
clone size: -
J gene: TRBJ2-5
V gene: TRBV19

CDR3 DNA: TGTGCCAGCAGTGAGGGGGTACCGGAAACCTATAATTCACCCCTCCACTTT
CDR3 protein: CASSEGVPETYNSPLHF
D gene: -
clone size: -
J gene: TRBJ1-6
V gene: TRBV6-1

CDR3 DNA: TGTGCCAGCAGTTACTCCCGGAATCAAGAGACCCAGTACTTC
CDR3 protein: CASSYSRNQETQYF
D gene: -
clone size: -
J gene: TRBJ2-5
V gene: TRBV6-5

CDR3 DNA: TGTGCCAGCACAAGAGCGGTGTACTCTGGAAACACCATATATTTT
CDR3 protein: CASTRAVYSGNTIYF
D gene: -
clone size: -
J gene: TRBJ1-3
V gene: TRBV6-5

CDR3 DNA: TGTGCCAGTAGCCCGGACCATTCCTCCTACAATGAGCAGTTCTTC
CDR3 protein: CASSPDHSSYNEQFF
D gene: -
clone size: once
J gene: TRBJ2-1
V gene: TRBV19

CDR3 DNA: TGTGCCAGTAGTATCCGGGCCGGGAACACTGAAGCTTTCTTT
CDR3 protein: CASSIRAGNTEAFF
D gene: -
clone size: -
J gene: TRBJ1-1
V gene: TRBV19

CDR3 DNA: TGTGCCAGCAGCCAAGGTGGGGGTAACTCCTACGAGCAGTACTTC
CDR3 protein: CASSQGGGNSYEQYF
D gene: -
clone size: -
J gene: TRBJ2-7
V gene: TRBV14

CDR3 DNA: TGTGCCAGCAGTCCCAGGGGGGGCTCTGGAAACACCATATATTTT
CDR3 protein: CASSPRGGSGNTIYF
D gene: TRBD1
clone size: -
J gene: TRBJ1-3
V gene: TRBV28

CDR3 DNA: TGCGCCAGCAGCCCTCCCGGGGGACCGTATCATGGCTACACCTTC
CDR3 protein: CASSPPGGPYHGYTF
D gene: -
clone size: -
J gene: TRBJ1-2
V gene: TRBV4-1

CDR3 DNA: TGTGCCAGTAAATCGGCCGCACAGGGGGACTACGAGCAGTACTTC
CDR3 protein: CASKSAAQGDYEQYF
D gene: TRBD1
clone size: -
J gene: TRBJ2-7
V gene: TRBV19

CDR3 DNA: TGTGCCAGCAGTGCCGACAGGACGGAGACCCAGTACTTC
CDR3 protein: CASSADRTETQYF
D gene: -
clone size: once
J gene: TRBJ2-5
V gene: TRBV12-3/TRBV12-4

CDR3 DNA: TGTGCCAGCAGTGATTCTTTTCAGAACTATGGCTACACCTTC
CDR3 protein: CASSDSFQNYGYTF
D gene: -
clone size: -
J gene: TRBJ1-2
V gene: TRBV2

CDR3 DNA: TGTGCCGGAGCCCGAGGAATCAATCAGCCCCAGCATTTT
CDR3 protein: CAGARGINQPQHF
D gene: -
clone size: -
J gene: TRBJ1-5
V gene: TRBV19

CDR3 DNA: TGTGCCAGCAGAAAGGGGACAGACAAATGGTCGGAACGGTTTTATGAGCAGTTCTTC
CDR3 protein: CASRKGTDKWSERFYEQFF
D gene: TRBD1
clone size: once
J gene: TRBJ2-1
V gene: TRBV3-1/TRBV3-2

CDR3 DNA: TGTGCCTGGTCCTACAGGGGCTTTACGCAGTATTTT
CDR3 protein: CAWSYRGFTQYF
D gene: TRBD1
clone size: -
J gene: TRBJ2-3
V gene: TRBV30

CDR3 DNA: TGTGCCATCAGTTTTGCGGACTCTCTCACCGGGGAGCTGTTTTTT
CDR3 protein: CAISFADSLTGELFF
D gene: -
clone size: -
J gene: TRBJ2-2
V gene: TRBV10-3

CDR3 DNA: TGTGCCAGCAGCTCGGGGACTCAAGAGACCCAGTACTTC
CDR3 protein: CASSSGTQETQYF
D gene: -
clone size: -
J gene: TRBJ2-5
V gene: TRBV5-4

CDR3 DNA: TGTGCCAGCAGCCCACGCCCGGACTCTTCCTACAATGAGCAGTTCTTC
CDR3 protein: CASSPRPDSSYNEQFF
D gene: -
clone size: few
J gene: TRBJ2-1
V gene: TRBV11-2

CDR3 DNA: TGCAGCGTTGCCGAACAGGCTACCTACGAGCAGTACTTC
CDR3 protein: CSVAEQATYEQYF
D gene: -
clone size: -
J gene: TRBJ2-7
V gene: TRBV29-1

CDR3 DNA: TGTGCCAGCCGGGACAGGGGGGTCTATGGCTACACCTTC
CDR3 protein: CASRDRGVYGYTF
D gene: TRBD1
clone size: -
J gene: TRBJ1-2
V gene: TRBV2

CDR3 DNA: TGTGCCAGCAGCCCCCTGCGGTACGAGCAGTACTTC
CDR3 protein: CASSPLRYEQYF
D gene: -
clone size: -
J gene: TRBJ2-7
V gene: TRBV7-9

CDR3 DNA: TGTGCCACCAGTGACCCGACTGCTACCGGGGAGCTGTTTTTT
CDR3 protein: CATSDPTATGELFF
D gene: -
clone size: -
J gene: TRBJ2-2
V gene: TRBV24-1

CDR3 DNA: TGTGCCAGCAGCGTCAAGGGGAACACTGAAGCTTTCTTT
CDR3 protein: CASSVKGNTEAFF
D gene: -
clone size: -
J gene: TRBJ1-1
V gene: TRBV9

CDR3 DNA: TGTGCCAGCAGCCAAGGAAGAGAATCACCCCTCCACTTT
CDR3 protein: CASSQGRESPLHF
D gene: -
clone size: -
J gene: TRBJ1-6
V gene: TRBV3-1/TRBV3-2

CDR3 DNA: TGTGCCGTAGGGGGGTATGGCTACACCTTC
CDR3 protein: CAVGGYGYTF
D gene: -
clone size: -
J gene: TRBJ1-2
V gene: TRBV28

CDR3 DNA: TGTGCCAGCAGTTACGTCGGCGGGAGGGCCGTAGATACGCAGTATTTT
CDR3 protein: CASSYVGGRAVDTQYF
D gene: TRBD2
clone size: -
J gene: TRBJ2-3
V gene: TRBV6-5

CDR3 DNA: TGTGCCAGCAGCTTAGGGGTCGGCTACACAGATACGCAGTATTTT
CDR3 protein: CASSLGVGYTDTQYF
D gene: -
clone size: -
J gene: TRBJ2-3
V gene: TRBV11-2

CDR3 DNA: TGTGCCAGCAGCATGCGAGGGGGGGCAGATACGCAGTATTTT
CDR3 protein: CASSMRGGADTQYF
D gene: -
clone size: -
J gene: TRBJ2-3
V gene: TRBV11-3

CDR3 DNA: TGCGCCAGCAGTGAGCAGACTGAAGGCACTGAAGCTTTCTTT
CDR3 protein: CASSEQTEGTEAFF
D gene: -
clone size: -
J gene: TRBJ1-1
V gene: TRBV10-2

CDR3 DNA: TGCAGCGGCGAAACAGGGCACGCTTTCTTT
CDR3 protein: CSGETGHAFF
D gene: -
clone size: -
J gene: TRBJ1-1
V gene: TRBV29-1

CDR3 DNA: TGTGCCACCAGATCGACCGACGGGGTTCATTCACCCCTCCACTTT
CDR3 protein: CATRSTDGVHSPLHF
D gene: -
clone size: -
J gene: TRBJ1-6
V gene: TRBV15

CDR3 DNA: TGTGCCAGCAGCAAGGGACAGGGAAATGAAAAACTGTTTTTT
CDR3 protein: CASSKGQGNEKLFF
D gene: TRBD1
clone size: -
J gene: TRBJ1-4
V gene: TRBV7-9

CDR3 DNA: TGTGCCACCAGTGAGGCGACTAGCGGGGGGGCCGAGGATACGCAGTATTTT
CDR3 protein: CATSEATSGGAEDTQYF
D gene: TRBD2
clone size: -
J gene: TRBJ2-3
V gene: TRBV24-1

CDR3 DNA: TGCGCCAGCAGCCAAGCGGACACGACCTCTGGGGCCAACGTCCTGACTTTC
CDR3 protein: CASSQADTTSGANVLTF
D gene: -
clone size: -
J gene: TRBJ2-6
V gene: TRBV4-3

CDR3 DNA: TGTGCCAGCAGCCCGGTGGGGAACACTGAAGCTTTCTTT
CDR3 protein: CASSPVGNTEAFF
D gene: -
clone size: -
J gene: TRBJ1-1
V gene: TRBV6-5